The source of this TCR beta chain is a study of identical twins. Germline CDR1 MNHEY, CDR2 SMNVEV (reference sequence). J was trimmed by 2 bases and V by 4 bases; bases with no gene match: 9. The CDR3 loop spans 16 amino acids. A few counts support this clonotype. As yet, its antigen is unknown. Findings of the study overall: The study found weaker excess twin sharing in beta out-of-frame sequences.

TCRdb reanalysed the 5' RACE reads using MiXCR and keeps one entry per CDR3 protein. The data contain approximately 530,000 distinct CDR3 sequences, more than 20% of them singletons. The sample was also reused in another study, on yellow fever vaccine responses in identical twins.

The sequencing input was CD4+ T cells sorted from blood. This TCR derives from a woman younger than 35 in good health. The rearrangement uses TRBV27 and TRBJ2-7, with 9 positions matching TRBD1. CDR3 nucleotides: TGTGCCAGCAGTTCTAGGACAGGGGTTCGAACCTACGAGCAGTACTTC. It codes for CASSSRTGVRTYEQYF.